This is a list of T cell receptor beta chains from one sample in a study of T-cell memory formation after mild COVID-19. MiXCR, applied by TCRdb to the 5' RACE reads, yields one record per CDR3 protein. The sample records roughly 150,000 distinct CDR3 sequences, about 25% being singletons. Sequenced: PBMCs or a T cell subset sorted from them (not recorded which). These receptor sequences come from an adult woman who had mild COVID-19 (a few samples of this study predate the infection). Cell type and time point are not known. Each CDR3 is given with its conserved first and last residue. D genes are given only for firm matches. Not every row has a clone size; where given, it reads once, few, many or a size class.

J gene: TRBJ1-5; D gene: -; V gene: TRBV4-1; clone size: -; CDR3 length: 15; CDR3 protein: CASSQDPGSGQPQHF; CDR3 DNA: TGCGCCAGCAGCCAAGATCCAGGGTCCGGTCAGCCCCAGCATTTT
J gene: TRBJ2-2; D gene: TRBD2; V gene: TRBV9; clone size: -; CDR3 length: 16; CDR3 protein: CASSEFSGGWTGELFF; CDR3 DNA: TGTGCCAGCAGCGAGTTTTCGGGAGGTTGGACCGGGGAGCTGTTTTTT
J gene: TRBJ2-3; D gene: -; V gene: TRBV7-8; clone size: few; CDR3 length: 18; CDR3 protein: CASSRKIGTLDPTDTQYF; CDR3 DNA: TGTGCCAGCAGCCGTAAGATCGGGACACTAGACCCCACAGATACGCAGTATTTT
J gene: TRBJ2-7; D gene: -; V gene: TRBV12-3/TRBV12-4; clone size: -; CDR3 length: 14; CDR3 protein: CASSFMAGTYEQYF; CDR3 DNA: TGTGCCAGCAGTTTTATGGCGGGAACCTACGAGCAGTACTTC
J gene: TRBJ1-2; D gene: -; V gene: TRBV20-1; clone size: -; CDR3 length: 16; CDR3 protein: CSARDQLGQQTYGYTF; CDR3 DNA: TGCAGTGCTAGAGATCAATTAGGACAGCAAACCTATGGCTACACCTTC
J gene: TRBJ1-2; D gene: -; V gene: TRBV12-3/TRBV12-4; clone size: few; CDR3 length: 14; CDR3 protein: CASSERDINYGYTF; CDR3 DNA: TGTGCCAGCAGTGAGAGGGACATAAATTATGGCTACACCTTC
J gene: TRBJ2-1; D gene: TRBD1; V gene: TRBV5-1; clone size: few; CDR3 length: 18; CDR3 protein: CASSLSGTASLSDNEQFF; CDR3 DNA: TGCGCCAGCAGCTTGTCCGGGACAGCCTCCCTCTCCGACAATGAGCAGTTCTTC
J gene: TRBJ2-1; D gene: -; V gene: TRBV11-2; clone size: once; CDR3 length: 15; CDR3 protein: CASNHRRGPHNEQFF; CDR3 DNA: TGTGCCAGCAACCACAGGAGGGGGCCCCACAATGAGCAGTTCTTC
J gene: TRBJ2-3; D gene: TRBD2; V gene: TRBV12-3/TRBV12-4; clone size: few; CDR3 length: 16; CDR3 protein: CASNTSGTRFTDTQYF; CDR3 DNA: TGTGCCAGCAACACCTCCGGGACTAGATTTACAGATACGCAGTATTTT
J gene: TRBJ2-7; D gene: TRBD1; V gene: TRBV7-9; clone size: few; CDR3 length: 13; CDR3 protein: CASSVTGGNEQYF; CDR3 DNA: TGTGCCAGCAGCGTGACAGGGGGCAACGAGCAGTACTTC
J gene: TRBJ2-7; D gene: TRBD2; V gene: TRBV4-2; clone size: -; CDR3 length: 15; CDR3 protein: CASSQELAGVYEQYF; CDR3 DNA: TGTGCCAGCAGCCAAGAACTAGCGGGGGTTTACGAGCAGTACTTC
J gene: TRBJ1-1; D gene: TRBD1; V gene: TRBV19; clone size: -; CDR3 length: 15; CDR3 protein: CASSPRTGVNTEAFF; CDR3 DNA: TGTGCCAGTAGTCCCCGGACAGGGGTCAACACTGAAGCTTTCTTT
J gene: TRBJ2-1; D gene: -; V gene: TRBV29-1; clone size: -; CDR3 length: 12; CDR3 protein: CSVEAQWNEQFF; CDR3 DNA: TGCAGCGTTGAAGCACAGTGGAATGAGCAGTTCTTC
J gene: TRBJ2-3; D gene: TRBD1; V gene: TRBV12-3/TRBV12-4; clone size: -; CDR3 length: 15; CDR3 protein: CASTGDRGQTDTQYF; CDR3 DNA: TGTGCCAGCACCGGCGACAGGGGGCAGACAGATACGCAGTATTTT
J gene: TRBJ2-7; D gene: -; V gene: TRBV15; clone size: -; CDR3 length: 13; CDR3 protein: CATSYSAGYEQYF; CDR3 DNA: TGTGCCACCAGCTATTCGGCAGGCTACGAGCAGTACTTC
J gene: TRBJ2-1; D gene: TRBD1; V gene: TRBV4-1; clone size: -; CDR3 length: 16; CDR3 protein: CASGPPPGGLNNEQFF; CDR3 DNA: TGCGCCAGCGGCCCCCCACCAGGGGGCCTCAACAATGAGCAGTTCTTC
J gene: TRBJ2-7; D gene: TRBD2; V gene: TRBV5-4; clone size: -; CDR3 length: 19; CDR3 protein: CASSLEEIMASGVSYEQYF; CDR3 DNA: TGTGCCAGCAGCTTGGAGGAAATAATGGCTAGCGGGGTATCCTACGAGCAGTACTTC
J gene: TRBJ2-7; D gene: -; V gene: TRBV6-1; clone size: -; CDR3 length: 13; CDR3 protein: CASSELRPYEQYF; CDR3 DNA: TGTGCCAGCAGTGAACTCCGGCCGTACGAGCAGTACTTC
J gene: TRBJ2-1; D gene: -; V gene: TRBV12-3/TRBV12-4; clone size: -; CDR3 length: 13; CDR3 protein: CASGGHSYNEQFF; CDR3 DNA: TGTGCCAGTGGGGGGCATTCCTACAATGAGCAGTTCTTC
J gene: TRBJ2-3; D gene: -; V gene: TRBV6-5; clone size: few; CDR3 length: 14; CDR3 protein: CASSYLGTGGTQYF; CDR3 DNA: TGTGCCAGCAGTTACCTTGGGACGGGTGGGACGCAGTATTTT
J gene: TRBJ1-4; D gene: TRBD1; V gene: TRBV9; clone size: -; CDR3 length: 14; CDR3 protein: CASSPGQGYEKLFF; CDR3 DNA: TGTGCCAGCAGCCCCGGACAGGGGTACGAAAAACTGTTTTTT
J gene: TRBJ1-1; D gene: -; V gene: TRBV7-9; clone size: -; CDR3 length: 16; CDR3 protein: CASSLVAKGLRAEAFF; CDR3 DNA: TGTGCCAGCAGCTTAGTGGCTAAGGGGTTACGGGCTGAAGCTTTCTTT
J gene: TRBJ2-1; D gene: -; V gene: TRBV9; clone size: -; CDR3 length: 14; CDR3 protein: CASSGGPIVNEQFF; CDR3 DNA: TGTGCCAGCAGTGGAGGACCCATAGTCAATGAGCAGTTCTTC
J gene: TRBJ1-2; D gene: -; V gene: TRBV20-1; clone size: -; CDR3 length: 14; CDR3 protein: CSSNLGGASYGYTF; CDR3 DNA: TGCAGTTCCAATCTGGGGGGCGCTTCGTATGGCTACACCTTC